Ten or more counts support the clone carrying this TCR beta chain. Its target is not known. The data were obtained in a study of molecular identifiers for immune sequencing clone quantification. Study outcomes and limitations: In naive cells, under 1% of molecules belonged to clones above 20 RNA copies, against over 97% in effector cells.

Trimming cost V 7 bases and J 0 bases, with 14 bases left between them. The CDR3 runs 15 residues. In germline, CDR1 is MNHEY, CDR2 SVGAGI. Sorting was used to obtain naive CD8 T cells (CD8+CD4-CCR7+CD45RA+). Previously described methods and listed TCR primers were employed for the bulk TCR libraries. A single record per CDR3 protein comes from TCRdb applying MiXCR to the PCR reads. The profile shows more than 250,000 distinct CDR3 sequences, 20% to 25% of them singletons. The sequenced sample was naive CD8+ T cells from blood, with Jurkat cell RNA spiked in. Subset: FACS-sorted CD8+CD4-CCR7+CD45RA+ naive T cells. This TCR came from a human donor in good health. Some libraries in this study had Jurkat cell RNA spiked in. V is TRBV6-5 and J is TRBJ2-3; possibly TRBD2 for D (5 bases). The CDR3 sequence: CASTSGYASTDTQYF. As DNA, the CDR3 is TGTGCCAGCACCTCGGGGTACGCTAGCACAGATACGCAGTATTTT.